This T cell receptor (beta chain) came from a study of blood T cell repertoires in COVID-19. The wider study: Donors in the United States, Italy and Spain gave samples during acute or convalescent COVID-19.

Recovered status in Cohort 3 required two negative PCRs, clearance, or symptom resolution. Germline values: CDR1 SGHTA, CDR2 FQGNSA. This CDR3 spans 15 amino acids. Trimming left V 6 bases short and J 2 bases short, with 14 bases between. Under the authors' procedure: Nucleated cell counts were estimated from reference gene primer amplification. Repertoires were generated with immunoSEQ multiplex PCR, while TCRdb's copy carries only in-frame clones and drops some. The DNA gave D and trimming, while V, J and clone size come from that table. The table has some 330,000 clones, about nine tenths seen once.

Sequencing used PBMCs or T cells enriched from blood (not recorded which). The source is a man younger than 40 who had recovered from COVID-19. The chain is built from TRBV7-2 and TRBJ1-3, with TRBD1 as a possible D gene (6 bases). In DNA form, the CDR3 reads TGTGCCAGCAGGAAAGCAGGGACAACTGGAAACACCATATATTTT. Translated, it gives CASRKAGTTGNTIYF.